The rows below give T cell receptor beta chains drawn from one sample of a study of cytomegalovirus exposure and HLA in healthy donors. Some clones are missing from TCRdb's copy, which holds only in-frame ones; the method was immunoSEQ multiplex PCR. The sample lists tens of thousands of clones; about nine tenths were seen once. Sequencing was performed on PBMCs. These receptors originate from a woman in her twenties or thirties in good health and CMV-seronegative. The CDR3 runs from the conserved cysteine through the conserved F or W. A D gene is named only where the DNA matches it firmly. Some rows mark clone size as missing; the rest say once, few, many or name a class of expanded clone.

>TRBD1|TRBJ1-2|-|TRBV10-3
TGTGCCATCAGTGAGTCGAAACAGGGGGCGCGAGGCTACACCTTC
CAISESKQGARGYTF
>-|TRBJ1-4|-|TRBV5-1
TGCGCCAGCAGCTTGGCGGCAGGGTTTAATGAAAAACTGTTTTTT
CASSLAAGFNEKLFF
>TRBD1|TRBJ1-5|-|TRBV28
TGTGCCAGCAGTCCCTACAGGGGACGCCAGCCCCAGCATTTT
CASSPYRGRQPQHF
>TRBD2|TRBJ2-3|-|TRBV28
TGTGCCAGCAGTCGGGGAGGGACTAGTGTGGTTACGCAGTATTTT
CASSRGGTSVVTQYF
>-|TRBJ2-3|-|TRBV28
TGTGCCAGCAACCACCCCATAGCGCCTAGCACAGATACGCAGTATTTT
CASNHPIAPSTDTQYF
>-|TRBJ2-1|-|TRBV4-3
TGCGCCAGCAGCCAAGGAGGGACTTATTCCTACAATGAGCAGTTCTTC
CASSQGGTYSYNEQFF
>-|TRBJ2-1|-|TRBV11-2
TGTGCCAGCAGCCTGCCTTCTTGGAGCTCCTACAATGAGCAGTTCTTC
CASSLPSWSSYNEQFF
>-|TRBJ2-1|medium-sized|TRBV28
TGTGCCAGCAGTTCCCAGGATGAGCAGTTCTTC
CASSSQDEQFF
>TRBD1|TRBJ2-3|-|TRBV10-3
TGTGCCATCAGTGATCGGGACAGGGGAGATACGCAGTATTTT
CAISDRDRGDTQYF
>-|TRBJ2-7|once|TRBV11-2
TGTGCCAGCAGACCTTCAGGAGGCAGCTCCTACGAGCAGTACTTC
CASRPSGGSSYEQYF
>TRBD1|TRBJ1-2|-|TRBV5-1
TGCGCCAGCAGCATGTGGACAGGGGGTAACGGCTACACCTTC
CASSMWTGGNGYTF
>-|TRBJ2-2|once|TRBV5-4
TGTGCCAGCAGCGCCTTCGGGTCATCGCTGAACACCGGGGAGCTGTTTTTT
CASSAFGSSLNTGELFF
>-|TRBJ2-7|-|TRBV11-3
TGTGCCAGCAGCAAGGGGGATACCTACGAGCAGTACTTC
CASSKGDTYEQYF
>-|TRBJ2-3|-|TRBV4-3
TGCGCCAGCAGCCAAGATCCAGGGTATCCAGATACGCAGTATTTT
CASSQDPGYPDTQYF
>TRBD1|TRBJ1-5|-|TRBV6-5
TGTGCCAGCAGCAGGACAGGGTCCGGCAATCAGCCCCAGCATTTT
CASSRTGSGNQPQHF
>-|TRBJ2-2|-|TRBV7-2
TGTGCCAGCAGCTCCGGGCGCGGGTCTACCGGGGAGCTGTTTTTT
CASSSGRGSTGELFF
>-|TRBJ1-4|-|TRBV5-1
TGCGCCAGCAGCTCGGACCCGGGGGACGAAAAACTGTTTTTT
CASSSDPGDEKLFF
>-|TRBJ1-2|-|TRBV13
TGTGCCAGCAGTTACGAACGGGGGGCCTCTGGTGGCTACACCTTC
CASSYERGASGGYTF
>TRBD1|TRBJ1-2|-|TRBV6-5
TGTGCCAGCAGGACAGGGGGGGAAGGCTACACCTTC
CASRTGGEGYTF
>-|TRBJ1-1|many|TRBV5-1
TGCGCCAGCAGCTTGGATCTCAGGGGAGAAGCTTTCTTT
CASSLDLRGEAFF
>-|TRBJ2-2|-|TRBV19
TGTGCCAGTAGTATAATAGGAGGTTCCGGGGAGCTGTTTTTT
CASSIIGGSGELFF
>TRBD1|TRBJ1-2|-|TRBV25-1
TGTGCCAGCAACACAGGGGTGTCTGGCTACACCTTC
CASNTGVSGYTF
>TRBD2|TRBJ2-7|medium-sized|TRBV19
TGTGCCAGTAGTCCTGGACTAGCGGGAGTGATCAACGAGCAGTACTTC
CASSPGLAGVINEQYF
>TRBD1|TRBJ2-3|few|TRBV5-1
TGCGCCAGCAGCATAGGGGACAGGGGACGGACAGATACGCAGTATTTT
CASSIGDRGRTDTQYF
>-|TRBJ2-3|once|TRBV5-1
TGCGCCAGCAGCTCGGACGGGGAGCCCACAGATACGCAGTATTTT
CASSSDGEPTDTQYF
>-|TRBJ2-7|-|TRBV6-4
TGTGCCAGCAGTGACAGTTACGACTCCCCGGGCTCCTACGAGCAGTACTTC
CASSDSYDSPGSYEQYF
>TRBD1|TRBJ2-5|-|TRBV6-5
TGTGCCAGCAGTTACGAGGGGGCTGCCCAAGAGACCCAGTACTTC
CASSYEGAAQETQYF
>-|TRBJ2-1|-|TRBV9
TGTGCCAGCAGCCCCCAGACCTACAATGAGCAGTTCTTC
CASSPQTYNEQFF
>TRBD2|TRBJ2-3|once|TRBV28
TGTGCCAGCAGCTCGGGGACTAGCGGGAGTGGGGATACGCAGTATTTT
CASSSGTSGSGDTQYF
>-|TRBJ2-7|-|TRBV28
TGTGCCAGCAGTTGGGCCTATGTTGCCCAAACCTACGAGCAGTACTTC
CASSWAYVAQTYEQYF
>-|TRBJ2-2|few|TRBV4-1
TGCGCCAGCAGCCAACTCCTTTCGACAGGGAACACCGGGGAGCTGTTTTTT
CASSQLLSTGNTGELFF
>TRBD2|TRBJ2-2|once|TRBV6-5
TGTGCCAGCACCTTCTCCGGACTAGCAGCTGGGGAGCTGTTTTTT
CASTFSGLAAGELFF
>TRBD1|TRBJ1-4|-|TRBV5-1
TGCGCCAGCAGCGTCCCACAGGGGGATAATGAAAAACTGTTTTTT
CASSVPQGDNEKLFF
>TRBD2|TRBJ2-1|-|TRBV13
TGTGCCAGCAGCTCGGGACTAGCCTATGAGCAGTTCTTC
CASSSGLAYEQFF
>-|TRBJ1-2|-|TRBV9
TGTGCCAGCAGCGTAGAGGGGCAGGGGTTCGGTGGCTACACCTTC
CASSVEGQGFGGYTF
>-|TRBJ1-1|-|TRBV27
TGTGCCAGCAGCGGACAGTACTACACTGAAGCTTTCTTT
CASSGQYYTEAFF
>TRBD1|TRBJ1-2|-|TRBV6-1
TGTGCCAGCAGGAGACAGGGAGATGATGGCTACACCTTC
CASRRQGDDGYTF
>TRBD1|TRBJ2-5|-|TRBV28
TGTGCCAGCAGAGGGACAGAAAATAGGGGGACCTTCCAGACCCAGTACTTC
CASRGTENRGTFQTQYF
>TRBD1|TRBJ1-4|-|TRBV15
TGTGCCACCAGCAGAGGGGGTGCAGGGGGGGAAAAACTGTTTTTT
CATSRGGAGGEKLFF
>-|TRBJ1-2|-|TRBV7-8
TGTGCCAGCACACTTACAGAGGGGGGGGCAGACTATGGCTACACCTTC
CASTLTEGGADYGYTF
>-|TRBJ2-1|-|TRBV9
TGTGCCAGCAGCGTAGGGGGGCGGGCCCCCTACAATGAGCAGTTCTTC
CASSVGGRAPYNEQFF
>-|TRBJ2-2|-|TRBV2
TGTGCCAGCGTCCTCGACACCGGGGAGCTGTTTTTT
CASVLDTGELFF
>TRBD1|TRBJ1-1|-|TRBV5-1
TGCGCCAGCAGCTTGACAGGGGATCGGACTGAAGCTTTCTTT
CASSLTGDRTEAFF
>-|TRBJ2-7|-|TRBV14
TGTGCCAGCAGCCAAGTGTCTAGCGAGGGTGGCTCCTACGAGCAGTACTTC
CASSQVSSEGGSYEQYF
>TRBD1|TRBJ1-4|-|TRBV27
TGTGCCAGCAGTACCGGGACAGGGGGTGAAAAACTGTTTTTT
CASSTGTGGEKLFF
>-|TRBJ2-1|-|TRBV27
TGTGCCAGCAGTTCTCCCGGGTGGAGCTCCTACAATGAGCAGTTCTTC
CASSSPGWSSYNEQFF
>TRBD2|TRBJ2-7|-|TRBV28
TGTGCCAGCACCCTCGGGGGGCTAGCGGGAGGCGAGCAGTACTTC
CASTLGGLAGGEQYF
>TRBD2|TRBJ2-5|-|TRBV2
TGTGCCAGCAGTGGTTGGCGGGAGGGCCCTGAGACCCAGTACTTC
CASSGWREGPETQYF
>TRBD1|TRBJ1-1|-|TRBV5-1
TGCGCCAGCAGCCCGACAGGGGCCCGGGGGCAAGCTTTCTTT
CASSPTGARGQAFF
>-|TRBJ1-4|-|TRBV15
TGTGCCACCAGCAGAGGAACAGGTTCATATGAAAAACTGTTTTTT
CATSRGTGSYEKLFF
>TRBD1|TRBJ1-1|-|TRBV7-2
TGTGCCAGCAGCTTAGTTCAGGGGGCTTACACTGAAGCTTTCTTT
CASSLVQGAYTEAFF
>-|TRBJ2-1|-|TRBV11-2
TGTGCCAGCACCACTAGTTCACATCTCAATGAGCAGTTCTTC
CASTTSSHLNEQFF
>-|TRBJ1-2|-|TRBV5-1
TGCGCCAGCAGCTTGGGGGGAGGACCAGATCATGGCTACACCTTC
CASSLGGGPDHGYTF
>TRBD1|TRBJ2-1|-|TRBV6-4
TGTGCCAGCAGTGTACAGGGGGCAGCCTACAATGAGCAGTTCTTC
CASSVQGAAYNEQFF
>-|TRBJ2-3|once|TRBV29-1
TGCAGCGTTGTGGTCCGAGATCCGGGACTGAAGAGCACAGATACGCAGTATTTT
CSVVVRDPGLKSTDTQYF
>TRBD1|TRBJ2-7|-|TRBV5-4
TGTGCCAGCAGCCCCGGACAGGGTTTGGTCGAGCAGTACTTC
CASSPGQGLVEQYF
>TRBD2|TRBJ2-3|-|TRBV18
TGTGCCAGCTCCCTCGGACTAGCGGGAGGGTTTGGCACAGATACGCAGTATTTT
CASSLGLAGGFGTDTQYF
>TRBD1|TRBJ2-5|-|TRBV2
TGTGCCAGCAGAAATGGGACAGTCGTTCAAGAGACCCAGTACTTC
CASRNGTVVQETQYF